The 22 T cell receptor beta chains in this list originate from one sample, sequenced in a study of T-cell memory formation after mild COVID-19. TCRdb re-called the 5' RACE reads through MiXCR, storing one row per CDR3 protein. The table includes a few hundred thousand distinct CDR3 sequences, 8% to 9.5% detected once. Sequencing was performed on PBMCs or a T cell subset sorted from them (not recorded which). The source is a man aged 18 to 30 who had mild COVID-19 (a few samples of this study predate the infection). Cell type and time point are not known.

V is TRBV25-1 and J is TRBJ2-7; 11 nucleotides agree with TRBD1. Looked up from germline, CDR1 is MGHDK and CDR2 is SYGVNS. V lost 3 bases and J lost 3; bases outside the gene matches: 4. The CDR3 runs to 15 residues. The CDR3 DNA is TGTGCCAGCAGTGAGAGGGACAGGGGGTACTACGAGCAGTACTTC. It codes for CASSERDRGYYEQYF.

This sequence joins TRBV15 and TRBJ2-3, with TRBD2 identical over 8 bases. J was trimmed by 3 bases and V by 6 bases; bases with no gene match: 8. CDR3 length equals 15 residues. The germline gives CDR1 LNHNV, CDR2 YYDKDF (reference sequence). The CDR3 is CATSPTGGSTDTQYF. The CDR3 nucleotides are TGTGCCACCAGTCCCACGGGGGGGTCAACAGATACGCAGTATTTT.

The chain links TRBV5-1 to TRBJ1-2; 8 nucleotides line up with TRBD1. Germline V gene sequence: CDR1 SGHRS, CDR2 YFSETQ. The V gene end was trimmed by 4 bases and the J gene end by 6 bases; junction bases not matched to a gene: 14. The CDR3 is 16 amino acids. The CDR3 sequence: CASSPEPGQAGHGYTF. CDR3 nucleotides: TGCGCCAGCAGCCCGGAACCGGGACAGGCCGGCCATGGCTACACCTTC.

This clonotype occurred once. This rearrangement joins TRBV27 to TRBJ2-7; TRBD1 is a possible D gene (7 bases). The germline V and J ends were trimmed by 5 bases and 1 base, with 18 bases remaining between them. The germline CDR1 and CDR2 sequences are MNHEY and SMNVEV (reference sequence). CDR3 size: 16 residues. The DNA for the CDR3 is TGTGCCAGCAGTCACCTCGGCTCAGGGGGGTCCTACGAGCAGTACGTC. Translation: CASSHLGSGGSYEQYV.

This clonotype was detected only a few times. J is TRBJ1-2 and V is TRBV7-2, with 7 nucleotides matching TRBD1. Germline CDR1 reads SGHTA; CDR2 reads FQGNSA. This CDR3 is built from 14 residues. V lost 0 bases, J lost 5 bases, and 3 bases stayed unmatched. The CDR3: CASSLATGYYGYTF. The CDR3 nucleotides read TGTGCCAGCAGCTTAGCGACAGGGTATTATGGCTACACCTTC. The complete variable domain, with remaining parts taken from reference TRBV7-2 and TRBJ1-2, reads GAGVSQSPSNKVTEKGKDVELRCDPISGHTALYWYRQSLGQGLEFLIYFQGNSAPDKSGLPSDRFSAERTGGSVSTLTIQRTQQEDSAVYLCASSLATGYYGYTFGSGTRLTVV.

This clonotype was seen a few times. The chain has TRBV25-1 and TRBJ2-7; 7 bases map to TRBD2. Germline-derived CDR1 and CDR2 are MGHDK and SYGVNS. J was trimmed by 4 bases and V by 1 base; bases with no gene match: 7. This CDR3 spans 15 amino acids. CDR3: CASSESGGGYYEQYF. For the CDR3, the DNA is TGTGCCAGCAGTGAATCTGGGGGGGGATATTACGAGCAGTACTTC.

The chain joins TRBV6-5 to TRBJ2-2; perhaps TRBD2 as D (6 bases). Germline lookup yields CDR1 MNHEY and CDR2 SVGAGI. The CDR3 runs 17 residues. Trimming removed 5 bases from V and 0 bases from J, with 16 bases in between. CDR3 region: CASSGGTRGSNTGELFF. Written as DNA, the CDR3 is TGTGCCAGCAGTGGCGGGACCCGGGGCTCGAACACCGGGGAGCTGTTTTTT.

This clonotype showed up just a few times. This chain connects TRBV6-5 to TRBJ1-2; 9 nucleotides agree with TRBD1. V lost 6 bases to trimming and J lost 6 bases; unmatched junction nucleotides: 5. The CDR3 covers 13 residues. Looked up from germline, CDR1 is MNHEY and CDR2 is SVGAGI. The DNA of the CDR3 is TGTGCCAGCAGGGTCGACAGGGGGAATGGCTACACCTTC. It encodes CASRVDRGNGYTF.

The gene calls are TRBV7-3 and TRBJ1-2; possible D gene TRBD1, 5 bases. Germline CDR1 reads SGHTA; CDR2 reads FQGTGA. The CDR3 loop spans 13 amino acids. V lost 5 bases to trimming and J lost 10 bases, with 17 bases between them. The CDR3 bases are TGTGCCAGCAGCCCATCCAGGGATCTCGCCTACACCTTC. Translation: CASSPSRDLAYTF. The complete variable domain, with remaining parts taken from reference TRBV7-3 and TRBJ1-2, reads GAGVSQTPSNKVTEKGKYVELRCDPISGHTALYWYRQSLGQGPEFLIYFQGTGAADDSGLPNDRFFAVRPEGSVSTLKIQRTERGDSAVYLCASSPSRDLAYTFGSGTRLTVV.

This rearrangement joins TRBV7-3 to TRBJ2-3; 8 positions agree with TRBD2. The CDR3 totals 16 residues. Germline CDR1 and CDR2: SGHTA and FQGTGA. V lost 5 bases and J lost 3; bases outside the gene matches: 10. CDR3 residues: CASSPGLGGGTDTQYF. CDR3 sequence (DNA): TGTGCCAGCAGCCCCGGACTGGGCGGGGGGACAGATACGCAGTATTTT.

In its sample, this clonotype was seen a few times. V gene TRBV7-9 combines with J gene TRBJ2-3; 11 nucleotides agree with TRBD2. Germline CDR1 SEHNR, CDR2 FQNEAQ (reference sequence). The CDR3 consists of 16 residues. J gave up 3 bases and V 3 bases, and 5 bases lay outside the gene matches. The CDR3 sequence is CASSFIAGGLTDTQYF. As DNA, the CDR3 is TGTGCCAGCAGCTTTATAGCGGGGGGGCTGACAGATACGCAGTATTTT.

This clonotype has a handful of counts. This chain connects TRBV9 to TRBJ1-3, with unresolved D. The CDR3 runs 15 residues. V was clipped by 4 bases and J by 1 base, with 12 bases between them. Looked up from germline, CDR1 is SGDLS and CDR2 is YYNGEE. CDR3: CASSPRGFSGNTIYF. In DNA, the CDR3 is TGTGCCAGCAGCCCCCGCGGATTTTCTGGAAACACCATATATTTT.

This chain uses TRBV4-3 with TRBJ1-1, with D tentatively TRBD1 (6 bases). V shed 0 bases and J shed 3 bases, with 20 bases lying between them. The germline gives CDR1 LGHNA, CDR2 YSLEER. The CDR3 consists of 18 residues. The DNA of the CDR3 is TGCGCCAGCAGCCAAGAGCTCTTCTTCCGGGGGGCGGACACTGAAGCTTTCTTT. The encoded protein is CASSQELFFRGADTEAFF.

In DNA form, the CDR3 reads TGTGCCACCAGTGAAGGGAACACTGAAGCTTTCTTT. Its protein is CATSEGNTEAFF. This chain joins TRBV24-1 and TRBJ1-1; D gene ambiguous. Trimming shortened V by 4 bases and J by 1 base, and 3 bases separated the two germline ends. CDR1 is KGHDR and CDR2 is SFDVKD in the germline V gene. The CDR3 is made up of 12 amino acids.

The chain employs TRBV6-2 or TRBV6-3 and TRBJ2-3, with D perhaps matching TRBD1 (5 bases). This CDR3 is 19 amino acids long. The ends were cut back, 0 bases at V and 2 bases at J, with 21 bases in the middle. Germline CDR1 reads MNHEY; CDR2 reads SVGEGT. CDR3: CASSYSQYLQAKFTDTQYF. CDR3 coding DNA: TGTGCCAGCAGTTACTCGCAGTACTTACAGGCGAAATTCACAGATACGCAGTATTTT.

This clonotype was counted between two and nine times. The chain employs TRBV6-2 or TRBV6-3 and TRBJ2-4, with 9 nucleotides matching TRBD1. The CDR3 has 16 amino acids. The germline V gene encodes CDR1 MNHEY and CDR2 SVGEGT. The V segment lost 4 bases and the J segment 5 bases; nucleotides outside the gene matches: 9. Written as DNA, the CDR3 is TGTGCCAGCAGTTTCTTCGGACAGGGGTATCAAAACATTCAGTACTTC. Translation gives CASSFFGQGYQNIQYF.

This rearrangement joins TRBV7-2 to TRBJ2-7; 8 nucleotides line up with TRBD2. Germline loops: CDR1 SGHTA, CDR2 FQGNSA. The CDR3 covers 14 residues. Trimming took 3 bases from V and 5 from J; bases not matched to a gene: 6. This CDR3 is CASSFSGGGNEQYF. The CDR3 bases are TGTGCCAGCAGCTTCAGCGGGGGTGGTAACGAGCAGTACTTC.

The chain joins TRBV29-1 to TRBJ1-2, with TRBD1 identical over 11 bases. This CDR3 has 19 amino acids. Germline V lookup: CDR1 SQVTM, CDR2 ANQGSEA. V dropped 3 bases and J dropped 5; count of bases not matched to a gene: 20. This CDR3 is CSVEGQGEQRDIFSYGYTF. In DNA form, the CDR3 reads TGCAGCGTTGAGGGACAGGGGGAACAGCGGGACATCTTCAGTTATGGCTACACCTTC.

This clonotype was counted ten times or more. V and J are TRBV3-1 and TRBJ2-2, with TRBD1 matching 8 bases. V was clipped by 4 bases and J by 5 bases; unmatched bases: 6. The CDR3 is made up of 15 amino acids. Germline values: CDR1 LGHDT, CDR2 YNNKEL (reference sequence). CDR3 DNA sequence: TGTGCCAGCAGCCCCAGGGGGCCAGGGACCGGGGAGCTGTTTTTT. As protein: CASSPRGPGTGELFF. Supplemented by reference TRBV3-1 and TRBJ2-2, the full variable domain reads DTAVSQTPKYLVTQMGNDKSIKCEQNLGHDTMYWYKQDSKKFLKIMFSYNNKELIINETVPNRFSPKSPDKAHLNLHINSLELGDSAVYFCASSPRGPGTGELFFGEGSRLTVL.

The CDR3 here is CSARDPSGGAGELFF. The CDR3 DNA sequence: TGCAGTGCTAGAGATCCTAGCGGGGGGGCCGGGGAGCTGTTTTTT. V gene TRBV20-1 combines with J gene TRBJ2-2; 12 bases fit TRBD2. The CDR3 spans 15 residues. Germline V gene sequence: CDR1 DFQATT, CDR2 SNEGSKA (reference sequence). Germline trimming cut 0 bases from V and 6 bases from J; bases unmatched to any gene: 2.

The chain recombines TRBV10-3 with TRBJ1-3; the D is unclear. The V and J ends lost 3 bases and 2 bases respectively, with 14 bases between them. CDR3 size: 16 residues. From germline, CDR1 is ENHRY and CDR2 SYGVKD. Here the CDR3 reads CAISEFPDQPGNTIYF. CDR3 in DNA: TGTGCCATCAGTGAATTTCCCGACCAACCTGGAAACACCATATATTTT.

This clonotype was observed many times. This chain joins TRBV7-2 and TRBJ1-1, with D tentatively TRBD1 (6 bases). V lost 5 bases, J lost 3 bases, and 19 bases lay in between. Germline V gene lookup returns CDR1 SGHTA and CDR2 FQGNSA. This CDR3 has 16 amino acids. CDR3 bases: TGTGCCAGCAGCCGCGAGAGGGCAGGGGCGGACACTGAAGCTTTCTTT. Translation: CASSRERAGADTEAFF.